This T cell receptor beta chain was sequenced in a study of OX40 agonist ivuxolimab in advanced cancers. Overall study: Hepatocellular carcinoma, melanoma, renal cell or head and neck cancer affected the dose-escalation patients. At around 81% male, the cohort had a mean age of 60 years, ranging from about 23 to 79.

The method was immunoSEQ multiplex PCR; TCRdb's version includes in-frame clones alone and lacks a portion of them. The data contain fewer than 70,000 clones, under 90% of them seen just once; the ten biggest clones take up approximately 2.2%. CDR3 size: 13 residues. V lost 6 bases and J 4 bases, leaving 10 bases between the germline ends. CDR1 is KGHSH and CDR2 is LQKENI in the germline V gene. The source of this sequence is an adult with an advanced solid tumor such as melanoma, head and neck, liver or kidney cancer. The V and J genes are TRBV18 and TRBJ1-5; D is uncertain. Source: CD4+ or CD8+ T cells sorted from blood, taken in a trial of the OX40 agonist ivuxolimab. Here the CDR3 reads CASSTTVNQPQHF. The CDR3 DNA is TGTGCCAGCTCTACCACGGTTAATCAGCCCCAGCATTTT.